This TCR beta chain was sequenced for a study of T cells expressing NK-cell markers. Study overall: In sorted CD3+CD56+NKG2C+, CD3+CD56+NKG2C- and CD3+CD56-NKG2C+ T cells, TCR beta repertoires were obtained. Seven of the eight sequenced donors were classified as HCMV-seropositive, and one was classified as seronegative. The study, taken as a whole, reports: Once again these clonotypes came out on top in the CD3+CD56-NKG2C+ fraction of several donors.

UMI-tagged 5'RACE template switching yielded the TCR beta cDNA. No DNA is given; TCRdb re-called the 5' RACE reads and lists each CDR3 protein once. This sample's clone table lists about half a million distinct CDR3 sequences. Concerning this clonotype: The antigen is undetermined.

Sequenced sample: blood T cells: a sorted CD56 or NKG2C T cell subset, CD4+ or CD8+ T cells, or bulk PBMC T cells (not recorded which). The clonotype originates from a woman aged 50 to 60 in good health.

This CDR3 reads CASSEEAGRTDTQYF. This chain joins TRBV9 and TRBJ2-3; TCRdb picks TRBD1, but there is no DNA to check that call. Looked up from germline, CDR1 is SGDLS and CDR2 is YYNGEE. This CDR3 region has 15 residues.